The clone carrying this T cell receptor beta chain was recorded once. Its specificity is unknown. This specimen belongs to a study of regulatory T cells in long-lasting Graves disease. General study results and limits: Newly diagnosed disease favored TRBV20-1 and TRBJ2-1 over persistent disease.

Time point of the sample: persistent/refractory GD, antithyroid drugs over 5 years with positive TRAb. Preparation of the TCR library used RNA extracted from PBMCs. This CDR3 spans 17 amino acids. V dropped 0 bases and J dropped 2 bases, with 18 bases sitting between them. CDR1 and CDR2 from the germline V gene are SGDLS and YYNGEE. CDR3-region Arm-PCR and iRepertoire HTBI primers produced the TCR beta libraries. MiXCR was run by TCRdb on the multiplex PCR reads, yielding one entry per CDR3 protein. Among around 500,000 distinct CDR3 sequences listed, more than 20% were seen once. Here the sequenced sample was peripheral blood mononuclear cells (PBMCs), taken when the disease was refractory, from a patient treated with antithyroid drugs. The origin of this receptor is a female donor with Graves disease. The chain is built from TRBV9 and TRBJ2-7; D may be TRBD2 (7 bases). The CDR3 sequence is CASSVVGGAGYTYEQYF. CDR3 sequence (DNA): TGTGCCAGCAGCGTAGTAGGGGGGGCGGGCTATACCTACGAGCAGTACTTC.